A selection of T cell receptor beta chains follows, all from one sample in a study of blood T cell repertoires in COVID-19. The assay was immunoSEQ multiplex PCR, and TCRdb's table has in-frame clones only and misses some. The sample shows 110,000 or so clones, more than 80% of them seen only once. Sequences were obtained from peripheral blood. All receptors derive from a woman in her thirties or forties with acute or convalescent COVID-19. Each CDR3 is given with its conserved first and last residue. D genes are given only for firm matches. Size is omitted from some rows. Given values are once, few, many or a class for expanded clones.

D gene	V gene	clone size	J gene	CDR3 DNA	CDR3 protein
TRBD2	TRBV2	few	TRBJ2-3	TGTGCCAGCAGGGGAGGGGCGACTAGCGGGGCAGATACGCAGTATTTT	CASRGGATSGADTQYF
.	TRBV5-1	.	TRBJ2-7	TGCGCCAGCAGCTTGTGGCAACTAGACGAGCAGTACTTC	CASSLWQLDEQYF
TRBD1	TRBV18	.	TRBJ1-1	TGTGCCAGCTCACCGCCGTGGACAGGGTCCACTGAAGCTTTCTTT	CASSPPWTGSTEAFF
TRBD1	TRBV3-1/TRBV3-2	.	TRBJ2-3	TGTGCCAGCAGCCATAAGGTAAAACAGGGGGCCGGCACAGATACGCAGTATTTT	CASSHKVKQGAGTDTQYF
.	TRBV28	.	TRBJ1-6	TGTGCCAGCACCAGCCTAGGTAATTCACCCCTCCACTTT	CASTSLGNSPLHF
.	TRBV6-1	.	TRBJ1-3	TGTGCCAGCAGTGCTGACAGTGCGTTTTCTGGAAACACCATATATTTT	CASSADSAFSGNTIYF
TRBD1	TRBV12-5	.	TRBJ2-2	TGTGCTAGTGGTTTGGTAATGGGACAGGGGTGGACCGGGGAGCTGTTTTTT	CASGLVMGQGWTGELFF
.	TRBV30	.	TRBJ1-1	TGTGCCTGGGCCTCCCGGGGGGCCCCTGAAGCTTTCTTT	CAWASRGAPEAFF
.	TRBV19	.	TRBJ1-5	TGTGCCAGTACCTCTGGACAACCCAATCAGCCCCAGCATTTT	CASTSGQPNQPQHF
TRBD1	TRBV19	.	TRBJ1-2	TGTGCCAGTAGTATAGGGGAAACGACAGGGGCCGATCGCTACACCTTC	CASSIGETTGADRYTF
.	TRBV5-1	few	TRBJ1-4	TGCGCCAGCAGTCGGGAGGGAGTTGATAATGAAAAACTGTTTTTT	CASSREGVDNEKLFF
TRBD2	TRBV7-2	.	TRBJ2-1	TGTGCCAGCAGCCAAGGGACTAGCGGGGGTTTGTCCTACAATGAGCAGTTCTTC	CASSQGTSGGLSYNEQFF
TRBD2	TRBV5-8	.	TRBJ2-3	TGTGCCAGCCGGGGGGTTAGAACAGATACGCAGTATTTT	CASRGVRTDTQYF
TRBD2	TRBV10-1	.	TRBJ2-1	TGCGCCAGCAGTGAGACTGGGACTAGCGGGGGCCGTAAGCAGTTCTTC	CASSETGTSGGRKQFF
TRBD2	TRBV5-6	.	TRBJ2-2	TGTGCCAGCAGCTTGGCGGCGGGGGGGCACACCGGGGAGCTGTTTTTT	CASSLAAGGHTGELFF
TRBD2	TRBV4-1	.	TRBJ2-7	TGCGCCAGCAGCCAATCGATTTGGGGGGGTTACGAGCAGTACTTC	CASSQSIWGGYEQYF
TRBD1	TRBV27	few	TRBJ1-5	TGTGCCAGCAGTGTACAGGGGGGAAATCAGCCCCAGCATTTT	CASSVQGGNQPQHF
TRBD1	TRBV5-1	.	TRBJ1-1	TGCGCCAGCAGCTTGCTAAGGACAGGGGCCACTGAAGCTTTCTTT	CASSLLRTGATEAFF
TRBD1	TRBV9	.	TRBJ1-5	TGTGCCAGCAGCTCAGGGGGCGTGGGGGGTAATAGCAATCAGCCCCAGCATTTT	CASSSGGVGGNSNQPQHF
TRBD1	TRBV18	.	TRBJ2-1	TGTGCCAGCTCAGTTACAGGGGGCCCCCTCGGCGAGCAGTTCTTC	CASSVTGGPLGEQFF
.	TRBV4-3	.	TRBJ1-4	TGCGCCAGCAGCCAAGCTTGGGGGGGGTCTAATGAAAAACTGTTTTTT	CASSQAWGGSNEKLFF
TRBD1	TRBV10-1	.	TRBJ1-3	TGCGCCAGCAGCGCGTACCGGGACAGTGCTGGAAACACCATATATTTT	CASSAYRDSAGNTIYF
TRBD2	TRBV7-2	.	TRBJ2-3	TGTGCCAGCAGCTCGGGACTAGCGGCAGATACGCAGTATTTT	CASSSGLAADTQYF
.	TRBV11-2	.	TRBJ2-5	TGTGCCAGCAGCTTACTAACAGGGCATAACCAAGAGACCCAGTACTTC	CASSLLTGHNQETQYF
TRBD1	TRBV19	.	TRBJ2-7	TGTGCCAGTAGTATGGGGACAGGTAGGGTCTACGAGCAGTACTTC	CASSMGTGRVYEQYF
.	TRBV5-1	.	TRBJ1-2	TGCGCCAGCAGCTCACAGACAGGCGCCTCAATTTATGGCTACACCTTC	CASSSQTGASIYGYTF
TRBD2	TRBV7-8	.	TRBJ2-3	TGTGCCAGCAGCTTCCTCACGGGGGGAGATACGCAGTATTTT	CASSFLTGGDTQYF
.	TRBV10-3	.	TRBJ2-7	TGTGCCATCTCCGGTGCATACGAGCAGTACTTC	CAISGAYEQYF
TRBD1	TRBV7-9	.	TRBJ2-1	TGTGCCAGCAGCTCGTGGGACAGGGCAGACAATGAGCAGTTCTTC	CASSSWDRADNEQFF
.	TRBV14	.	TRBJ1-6	TGTGCCACTTCGAGGGGGAGCAATAATTCACCCCTCCACTTT	CATSRGSNNSPLHF
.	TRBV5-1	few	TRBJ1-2	TGCGCCAGCAGCTCGCAGGGGAGGGATGGCTACACCTTC	CASSSQGRDGYTF
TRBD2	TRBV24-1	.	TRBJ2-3	TGTGCCACCAGTGGATCGGGGGGAGGAGATACGCAGTATTTT	CATSGSGGGDTQYF
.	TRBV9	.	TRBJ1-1	TGTGCCAGCAGCCCAACCCTCCGGGGGGCAAGCACTGAAGCTTTCTTT	CASSPTLRGASTEAFF
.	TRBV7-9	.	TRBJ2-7	TGTGCCAGCAGCTTGGGGTTCAGGGGAGCCTACGAGCAGTACTTC	CASSLGFRGAYEQYF
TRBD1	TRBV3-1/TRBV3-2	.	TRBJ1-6	TGTGCCAGCAGCTCGGGACAGGGGAATTCACCCCTCCACTTT	CASSSGQGNSPLHF
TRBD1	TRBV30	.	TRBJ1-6	TGTGCCTGGAGTGCTCGACAGGGGGTAAATTCACCCCTCCACTTT	CAWSARQGVNSPLHF
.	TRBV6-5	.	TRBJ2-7	TGTGCCAGCAGTTACCGGGACACCAACGACGAGCAGTACTTC	CASSYRDTNDEQYF
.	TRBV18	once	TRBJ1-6	TGTGCCAGCTCACCAGTCCCGGGCAATTCGGGAAATTCACCCCTCCACTTT	CASSPVPGNSGNSPLHF
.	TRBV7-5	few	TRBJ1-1	TGTGTCAGAAGCTTAAGACAGGGCACTGAAGCTTTCTTT	CVRSLRQGTEAFF